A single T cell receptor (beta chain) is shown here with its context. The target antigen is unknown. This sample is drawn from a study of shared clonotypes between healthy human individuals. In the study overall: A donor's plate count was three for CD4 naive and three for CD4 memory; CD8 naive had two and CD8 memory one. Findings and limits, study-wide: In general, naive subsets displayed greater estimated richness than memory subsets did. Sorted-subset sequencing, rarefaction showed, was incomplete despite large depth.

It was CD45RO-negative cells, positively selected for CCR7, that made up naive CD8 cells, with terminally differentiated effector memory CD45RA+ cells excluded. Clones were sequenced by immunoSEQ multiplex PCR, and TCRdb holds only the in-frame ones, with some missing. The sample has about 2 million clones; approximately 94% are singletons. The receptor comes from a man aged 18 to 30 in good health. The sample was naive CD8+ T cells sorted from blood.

The CDR3 DNA reads TGTGCCAGCAGCGACTACAGCGGACCATCTAACTATGGCTACACCTTC. Translation: CASSDYSGPSNYGYTF. The V and J genes are TRBV7-9 and TRBJ1-2, with D hard to call. Germline CDR1 SEHNR, CDR2 FQNEAQ (reference sequence). Between the trimmed V and J ends, which lost 5 bases and 0 bases, there was a span of 16 bases. This CDR3 has 16 residues.